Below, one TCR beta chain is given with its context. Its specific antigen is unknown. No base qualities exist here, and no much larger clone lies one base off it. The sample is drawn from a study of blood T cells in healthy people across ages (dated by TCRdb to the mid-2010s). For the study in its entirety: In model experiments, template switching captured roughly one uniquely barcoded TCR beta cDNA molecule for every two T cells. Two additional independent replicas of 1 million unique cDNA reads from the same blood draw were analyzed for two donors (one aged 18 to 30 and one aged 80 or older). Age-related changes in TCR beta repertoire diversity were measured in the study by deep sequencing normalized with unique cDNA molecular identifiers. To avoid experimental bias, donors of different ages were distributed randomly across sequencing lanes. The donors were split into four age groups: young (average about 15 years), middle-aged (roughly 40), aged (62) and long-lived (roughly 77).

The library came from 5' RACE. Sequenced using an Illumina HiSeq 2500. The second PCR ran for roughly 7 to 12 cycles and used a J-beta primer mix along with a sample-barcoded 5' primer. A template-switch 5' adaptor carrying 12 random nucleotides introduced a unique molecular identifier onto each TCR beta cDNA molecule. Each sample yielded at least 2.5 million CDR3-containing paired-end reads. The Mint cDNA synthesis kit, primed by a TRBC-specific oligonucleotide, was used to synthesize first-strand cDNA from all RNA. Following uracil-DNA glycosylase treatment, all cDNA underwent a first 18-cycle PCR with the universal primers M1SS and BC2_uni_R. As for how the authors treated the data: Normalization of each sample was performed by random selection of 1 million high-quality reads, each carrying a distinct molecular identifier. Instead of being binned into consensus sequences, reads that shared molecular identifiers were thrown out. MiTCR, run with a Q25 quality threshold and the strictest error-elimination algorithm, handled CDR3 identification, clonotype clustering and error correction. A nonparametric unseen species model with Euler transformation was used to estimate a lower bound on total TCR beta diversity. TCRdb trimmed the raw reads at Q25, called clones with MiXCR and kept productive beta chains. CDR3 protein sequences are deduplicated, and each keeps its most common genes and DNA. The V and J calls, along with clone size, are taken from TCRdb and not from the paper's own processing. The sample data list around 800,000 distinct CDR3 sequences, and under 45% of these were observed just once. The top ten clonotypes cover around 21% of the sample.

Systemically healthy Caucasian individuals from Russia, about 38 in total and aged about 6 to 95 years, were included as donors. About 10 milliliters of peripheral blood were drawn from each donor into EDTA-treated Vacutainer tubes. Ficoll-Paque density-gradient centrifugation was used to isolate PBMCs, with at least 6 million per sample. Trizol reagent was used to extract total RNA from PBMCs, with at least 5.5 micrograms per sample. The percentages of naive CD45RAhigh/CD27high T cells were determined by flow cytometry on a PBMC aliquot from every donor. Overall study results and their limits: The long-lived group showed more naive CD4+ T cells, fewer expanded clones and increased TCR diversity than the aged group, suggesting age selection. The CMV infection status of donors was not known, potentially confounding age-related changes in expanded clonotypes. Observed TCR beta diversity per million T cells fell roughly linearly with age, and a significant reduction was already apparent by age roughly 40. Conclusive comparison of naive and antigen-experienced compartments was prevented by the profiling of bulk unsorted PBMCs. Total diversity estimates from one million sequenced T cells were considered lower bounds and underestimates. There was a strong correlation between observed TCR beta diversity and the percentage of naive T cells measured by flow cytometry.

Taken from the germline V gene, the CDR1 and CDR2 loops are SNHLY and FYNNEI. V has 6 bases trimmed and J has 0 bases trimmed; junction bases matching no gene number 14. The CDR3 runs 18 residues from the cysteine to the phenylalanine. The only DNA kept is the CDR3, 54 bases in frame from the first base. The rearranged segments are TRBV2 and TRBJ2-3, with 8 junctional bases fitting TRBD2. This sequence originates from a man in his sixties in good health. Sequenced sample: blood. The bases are TGTGCCAGCAGCCAGCGACCCACTAGCGGCGCTAGCACAGATACGCAGTATTTT. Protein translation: CASSQRPTSGASTDTQYF. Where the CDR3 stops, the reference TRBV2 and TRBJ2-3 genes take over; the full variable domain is EPEVTQTPSHQVTQMGQEVILRCVPISNHLYFYWYRQILGQKVEFLVSFYNNEISEKSEIFDDQFSVERPDGSNFTLKIRSTKLEDSAMYFCASSQRPTSGASTDTQYFGPGTRLTVL.